The 20 T cell receptor beta chains below all came from one sample that was sequenced in a study of T cells in Graves' hyperthyroidism and ophthalmopathy (dated by TCRdb to the late 2010s). The library relied on multiplex PCR. Data came from an Illumina HiSeq 2000. The TCR beta CDR3 regions were amplified from RNA transcripts. For the first round of RT-PCR on the TCR CDR3, the HTBI primer set was used together with the Qiagen OneStep RT-PCR kit. In TCRdb, the public reads were trimmed at Q25 with fastp and aligned with MiXCR, with productive beta chains retained. Each CDR3 protein appears once, grouped with its most common genes and DNA. The sample table holds about 590,000 distinct CDR3 sequences, of which roughly 14% were seen once. Jointly, the top ten make up about 7% of the sample. Sequencing input: blood. The receptors derive from a woman in her 30s with Graves' hyperthyroidism.

This chain connects TRBV6-1 to TRBJ1-6; TRBD1 matches 9 bases. This CDR3 region has 17 residues. Germline lookup yields CDR1 MNHNS and CDR2 SASEGT. Trimming at V came to 1 base and at J to 13 bases, leaving 14 bases not matched to a gene. The CDR3 spells CASSEDGWDREESPLHF. Here the CDR3 DNA reads TGTGCCAGCAGTGAAGACGGGTGGGACAGGGAAGAGTCTCCCCTCCACTTT.

This clonotype was counted many times. The chain couples TRBV11-1 to TRBJ2-1, with D possibly TRBD2 on 6 matching bases. V was shortened by 2 bases and J by 9 bases, with 20 bases between the two germline ends. CDR1 is SGHAT and CDR2 is FQDESV in the germline V gene (reference sequence). The CDR3 length is 16 residues. As DNA, the CDR3 is TGTGCCAGCAGCTTATTGGCCCTCGGACTACCCGGTGAGCAGTTCTTC. It is translated as CASSLLALGLPGEQFF. The whole variable domain, filled in from reference TRBV11-1 and TRBJ2-1, reads EAEVAQSPRYKITEKSQAVAFWCDPISGHATLYWYRQILGQGPELLVQFQDESVVDDSQLPKDRFSAERLKGVDSTLKIQPAELGDSAMYLCASSLLALGLPGEQFFGPGTRLTVL.

This clonotype was found many times. The rearrangement joins TRBV27 to TRBJ1-2; no clear D gene. The CDR3 spans 13 residues. Trimming removed 6 bases at V and 5 bases at J, with 13 bases between. Per the germline V gene, CDR1 is MNHEY and CDR2 is SMNVEV (reference sequence). For the CDR3, the DNA is TGTGCCAGCAGCCCCGCCCCTTATTATGGCTACACCTTC. It encodes CASSPAPYYGYTF.

This clonotype has ten or more counts. V and J are TRBV11-2 and TRBJ2-1; 9 nucleotides agree with TRBD2. The CDR3 length is 17 residues. Germline lookup yields CDR1 SGHAT and CDR2 FQNNGV. With V trimmed by 6 bases and J by 0 bases, 9 bases remained unmatched. The CDR3 reads CASRHPGREGSYNEQFF. The CDR3 DNA sequence: TGTGCCAGCAGACATCCGGGGCGGGAGGGCTCCTACAATGAGCAGTTCTTC.

At least ten counts were recorded for this clonotype. The chain carries TRBV7-2 and TRBJ2-3; D is uncertain. The V end was cut by 1 base, the J end by 6 bases, with 17 bases between. CDR3 length: 16 amino acids. Germline values: CDR1 SGHTA, CDR2 FQGNSA. The CDR3 loop is CASSLDLDGEADTQYF. The DNA of the CDR3 is TGTGCCAGCAGCTTAGACCTGGACGGTGAGGCCGATACGCAGTATTTT.

The rearrangement uses TRBV6-2 or TRBV6-3 and TRBJ2-1, with TRBD2 matching over 7 bases. Germline lookup yields CDR1 MNHEY and CDR2 SVGEGT. The ends lost 6 bases at V and 3 bases at J; junction bases unmatched: 2. This CDR3 is 13 amino acids long. The CDR3 loop reads CASRSGNYNEQFF. CDR3 nucleotide sequence: TGTGCCAGCAGAAGCGGGAACTACAATGAGCAGTTCTTC.

This clonotype occurred many times. The rearrangement uses TRBV2 and TRBJ2-5, with TRBD2 as a possible D gene (5 bases). This CDR3 is 13 amino acids long. CDR1 is SNHLY and CDR2 is FYNNEI in the germline V gene. V lost 4 bases and J 6 bases, leaving 12 bases between the germline ends. Here the CDR3 DNA reads TGTGCCAGCAGTGGGTGGAGGCTTCAGACCCAGTACTTC. Translated: CASSGWRLQTQYF.

This clonotype was seen many times. The chain has TRBV10-2 and TRBJ2-7; D call uncertain. Germline values: CDR1 WSHSY, CDR2 SAAADI. V lost 8 bases and J lost 6, with 23 bases in between. This CDR3 contains 15 residues. The CDR3 here is CASEEPASWVSEQYF. The DNA of the CDR3 is TGCGCCAGCGAGGAGCCGGCCTCTTGGGTCAGCGAGCAGTACTTC.

This clonotype was seen many times. This chain connects TRBV20-1 to TRBJ2-7; possible D gene TRBD1, 5 bases. The V end was cut by 2 bases, the J end by 6 bases, with 11 bases between. The germline V gene encodes CDR1 DFQATT and CDR2 SNEGSKA (reference sequence). There are 12 residues in the CDR3. The CDR3 nucleotides read TGCAGTGCTAGAAGTAGGGGCGGCGAGCAGTACTTC. Its translation is CSARSRGGEQYF.

This clonotype was observed many times. The genes are TRBV3-1 and TRBJ1-6; D might be TRBD1 (6 bases). V shed 5 bases and J shed 5 bases, with 10 bases lying between them. The V gene's germline CDR1 is LGHDT and CDR2 YNNKEL (reference sequence). There are 14 residues in the CDR3. The CDR3, as DNA: TGTGCCAGCAGCACAGGGTACCATAATTCACCCCTCCACTTT. It yields the protein CASSTGYHNSPLHF.

In this sample, this clonotype turned up a few times. V usage is TRBV29-1 and J usage is TRBJ2-7; 9 positions match TRBD1. Germline V CDR1 and CDR2: SQVTM, ANQGSEA. V lost 2 bases to trimming and J lost 5 bases; unmatched junction nucleotides: 7. This CDR3 has 14 residues. CDR3 DNA sequence: TGCAGCGTTGAAATCGGACAGGGGACCCACGAGCAGTACTTC. Its translation is CSVEIGQGTHEQYF.

This clonotype was counted ten times or more. The chain couples TRBV20-1 to TRBJ2-3; 10 positions match TRBD2. The CDR3 is 13 residues long. CDR1 and CDR2 from the germline V gene are DFQATT and SNEGSKA (reference sequence). The CDR3 loop reads CSLAGVSTDTQYF. In DNA form, the CDR3 reads TGCAGCCTAGCGGGAGTTAGCACAGATACGCAGTATTTT.

This sequence joins TRBV6-5 and TRBJ2-3, with D possibly being TRBD2 (5 bases). CDR3 size: 15 residues. V was cut by 2 bases and J by 2 bases, with 11 bases left in between. Per the germline V gene, CDR1 is MNHEY and CDR2 is SVGAGI. The CDR3: CASSYDRGVTDTQYF. CDR3 nucleotide sequence: TGTGCCAGCAGTTACGATCGGGGTGTCACAGATACGCAGTATTTT.

This clonotype was observed at least ten times. This chain uses TRBV20-1 with TRBJ2-2; 8 nucleotides match TRBD2. Germline V gene lookup returns CDR1 DFQATT and CDR2 SNEGSKA (reference sequence). J lost 4 bases, V lost 0 bases, and 10 bases had no gene match. CDR3 length: 17 amino acids. The CDR3, as DNA: TGCAGTGCTAGAGAGCTAACGGGAGGGCAGTTCACCGGGGAGCTGTTTTTT. Translated: CSARELTGGQFTGELFF.

This clonotype was picked up a small number of times. This chain joins TRBV5-5 and TRBJ1-5; possible D gene TRBD1, 5 bases. CDR1 and CDR2 from the germline V gene are SGHKS and YYEKEE (reference sequence). The CDR3 loop spans 15 amino acids. Between the trimmed V and J ends, which lost 5 bases and 4 bases, there was a span of 16 bases. This CDR3 reads CASREVVGGNQPQHF. The CDR3 nucleotides are TGTGCCAGCAGGGAGGTAGTCGGGGGGAATCAGCCCCAGCATTTT.

The V call is TRBV25-1, the J call TRBJ1-1, with 9 bases that match TRBD1. In germline, CDR1 is MGHDK, CDR2 SYGVNS. This CDR3 has 17 residues. V lost 5 bases to trimming and J lost 11 bases; unmatched junction nucleotides: 21. In nucleotides, the CDR3 is TGTGCCAGCAGTACCCGGACGGGACAGGGAGGGAGGTCTAAGGCTTTCTTT. The encoded protein is CASSTRTGQGGRSKAFF.

The sample holds many counts of this clonotype. The rearrangement links TRBV30 to TRBJ1-1; D remains ambiguous. The germline V gene encodes CDR1 GTSNPN and CDR2 SVGIG (reference sequence). CDR3 length: 13 residues. V lost 4 bases to trimming and J lost 0 bases, with 9 bases between them. Here the CDR3 DNA reads TGTGCCTGGAATCCGGGTTTGAACACTGAAGCTTTCTTT. Its translation: CAWNPGLNTEAFF.

This clonotype has more than one count but fewer than ten. The CDR3 DNA is TGCAGCGGGGGACTAGCGGGAGGGCGGGGAAGAGAGACCCAGTACTTC. Protein: CSGGLAGGRGRETQYF. This chain connects TRBV29-1 to TRBJ2-5; 16 nucleotides align to TRBD2. With V trimmed by 7 bases and J by 4 bases, 9 bases remained unmatched. Looked up from germline, CDR1 is SQVTM and CDR2 is ANQGSEA. CDR3 length: 16 amino acids. Using reference TRBV29-1 and TRBJ2-5 for the parts outside the CDR3, the full variable domain is SAVISQKPSRDICQRGTSLTIQCQVDSQVTMMFWYRQQPGQSLTLIATANQGSEATYESGFVIDKFPISRPNLTFSTLTVSNMSPEDSSIYLCSGGLAGGRGRETQYFGPGTRLLVL.

The gene calls are TRBV18 and TRBJ2-1, with D possibly being TRBD2 (5 bases). This CDR3 region has 17 residues. The V end was cut by 0 bases, the J end by 5 bases, with 17 bases between. Germline V lookup: CDR1 KGHSH, CDR2 LQKENI. CDR3 in amino acids: CASSPPARDGCDNEQFF. CDR3 DNA sequence: TGTGCCAGCTCACCACCCGCACGGGATGGGTGCGACAATGAGCAGTTCTTC. Together with reference TRBV18 and TRBJ2-1, the CDR3 gives the full variable domain: NAGVMQNPRHLVRRRGQEARLRCSPMKGHSHVYWYRQLPEEGLKFMVYLQKENIIDESGMPKERFSAEFPKEGPSILRIQQVVRGDSAAYFCASSPPARDGCDNEQFFGPGTRLTVL.

This rearrangement joins TRBV20-1 to TRBJ1-3, with D perhaps matching TRBD1 (5 bases). This CDR3 is 16 amino acids long. CDR1 and CDR2 (germline): DFQATT, SNEGSKA (reference sequence). Trimming left V 0 bases short and J 4 bases short, with 16 bases between. CDR3 nucleotides: TGCAGTGCTAGAGATGTTAACTGGGGCGGCGGAAACACCATATATTTT. Protein: CSARDVNWGGGNTIYF.